The T cell receptor (beta chain) under discussion was sequenced for a study of CD8 T cells in ankylosing spondylitis. Study-level results: Some of the motif variants had earlier been found in reactive arthritis patients' fluid and blood. Reportedly, disease-linked clones are significantly enriched in ankylosing spondylitis patients' matched synovial fluid. Made up of several highly homologous variants, a TCR beta motif appeared characteristic of ankylosing spondylitis blood.

A quantitative 5'-RACE method, one with molecular barcodes, was used to make TCR beta libraries. TCRdb analysed the 5' RACE reads with MiXCR anew, one entry per CDR3 protein. This table holds fewer than 750,000 distinct CDR3 sequences, around 20% found once. Looked up from germline, CDR1 is MNHNY and CDR2 is SVGAGI (reference sequence). CDR3 size: 13 residues. V gave up 10 bases and J gave up 4 bases; unmatched junction bases: 9. Only a few counts were recorded for this clonotype. Its antigen is unidentified. Material for sequencing was blood, either unsorted or a sorted T cell fraction (not recorded which). The receptor comes from a male donor with ankylosing spondylitis. The V call is TRBV6-6, the J call TRBJ1-2, with TRBD1 matching over 7 bases. CDR3 nucleotides: TGTGCCACAACCTTCGACAGGGTCTATGGCTACACCTTC. It specifies CATTFDRVYGYTF.